This record concerns one TCR beta chain sequence. Its cognate antigen is unknown. Method: immunoSEQ multiplex PCR; TCRdb's copy keeps in-frame clones and lacks some. Of about 160,000 clones detected, 89% appear once; the ten largest clones hold over 9%. The data originate from a study of cytomegalovirus exposure and HLA in healthy donors. V lost 1 base to trimming and J lost 4 bases; unmatched junction nucleotides: 12. The CDR3 covers 17 residues. CDR1 and CDR2 from the germline V gene are MNHEY and SMNVEV (reference sequence). Overall study results and limits: Cytomegalovirus status, reportedly, was diagnosed with high specificity and sensitivity by the classifier.

Separate from the 666-subject first cohort, the approximately 120-subject validation cohort was the one that the donors belonged to. This TCR came from a woman aged 18 to 35 in good health and CMV-seropositive. The sequenced sample consisted of PBMCs. The rearrangement uses TRBV27 and TRBJ1-1; 7 nucleotides agree with TRBD1. In nucleotides, the CDR3 is TGTGCCAGCAGTTTATATAGTCGGGCAGGGGGGCGCACTGAAGCTTTCTTT. Translated: CASSLYSRAGGRTEAFF.